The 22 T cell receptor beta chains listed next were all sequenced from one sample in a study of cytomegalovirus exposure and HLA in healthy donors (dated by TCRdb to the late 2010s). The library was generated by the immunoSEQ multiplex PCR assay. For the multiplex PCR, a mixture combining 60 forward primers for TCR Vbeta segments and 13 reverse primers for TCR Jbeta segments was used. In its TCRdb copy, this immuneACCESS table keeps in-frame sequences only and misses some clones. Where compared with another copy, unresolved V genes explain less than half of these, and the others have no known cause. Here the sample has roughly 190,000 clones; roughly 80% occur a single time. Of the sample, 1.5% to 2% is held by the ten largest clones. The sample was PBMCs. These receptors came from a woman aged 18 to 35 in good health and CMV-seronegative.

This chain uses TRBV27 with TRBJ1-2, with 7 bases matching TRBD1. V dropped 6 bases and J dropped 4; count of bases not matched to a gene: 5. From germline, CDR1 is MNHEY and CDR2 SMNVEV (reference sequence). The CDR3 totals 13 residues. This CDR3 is CASRNRGVYGYTF. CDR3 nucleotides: TGTGCCAGCAGGAACAGGGGCGTCTATGGCTACACCTTC.

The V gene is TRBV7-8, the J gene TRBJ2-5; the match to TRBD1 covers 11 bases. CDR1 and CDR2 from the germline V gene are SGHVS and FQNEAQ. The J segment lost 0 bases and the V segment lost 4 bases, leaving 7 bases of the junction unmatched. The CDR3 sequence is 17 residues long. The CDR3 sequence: CASSSRTGGQNQETQYF. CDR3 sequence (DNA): TGTGCCAGCAGCTCACGGACAGGGGGCCAGAACCAAGAGACCCAGTACTTC.

The chain's CDR3 is CASSPGVVEQFF. CDR3 in DNA: TGTGCCAGCAGCCCAGGGGTCGTTGAGCAGTTCTTC. The chain uses TRBV11-2 and TRBJ2-1; a weak D match, TRBD1 (6 bases). Germline V CDR1 and CDR2: SGHAT, FQNNGV. The CDR3 is 12 residues long. Trimming took 5 bases from V and 9 from J, leaving 11 bases between them. Filled out from reference TRBV11-2 and TRBJ2-1, the complete variable domain reads EAGVAQSPRYKIIEKRQSVAFWCNPISGHATLYWYQQILGQGPKLLIQFQNNGVVDDSQLPKDRFSAERLKGVDSTLKIQPAKLEDSAVYLCASSPGVVEQFFGPGTRLTVL.

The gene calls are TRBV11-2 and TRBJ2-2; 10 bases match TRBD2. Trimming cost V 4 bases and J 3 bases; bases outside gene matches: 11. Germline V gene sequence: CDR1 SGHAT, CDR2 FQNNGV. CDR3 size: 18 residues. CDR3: CASSSSPAGGRDTGELFF. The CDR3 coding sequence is TGTGCCAGCAGCTCCAGCCCAGCGGGAGGGCGTGACACCGGGGAGCTGTTTTTT.

CDR3 sequence: CSAVKQSEAFF. CDR3 sequence (DNA): TGCAGTGCTGTTAAACAGAGTGAAGCTTTCTTT. J is TRBJ1-1 and V is TRBV20-1; D is unclear. V was shortened by 5 bases and J by 7 bases, with 11 bases between the two germline ends. CDR1 DFQATT and CDR2 SNEGSKA come from the germline V gene (reference sequence). The CDR3 extends over 11 amino acids.

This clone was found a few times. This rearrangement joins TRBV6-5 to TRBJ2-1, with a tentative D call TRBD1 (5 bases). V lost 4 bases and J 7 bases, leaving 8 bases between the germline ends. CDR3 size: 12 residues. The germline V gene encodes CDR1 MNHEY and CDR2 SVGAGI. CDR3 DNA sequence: TGTGCCAGCAGTTTCGACAGTAATGAGCAGTTCTTC. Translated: CASSFDSNEQFF.

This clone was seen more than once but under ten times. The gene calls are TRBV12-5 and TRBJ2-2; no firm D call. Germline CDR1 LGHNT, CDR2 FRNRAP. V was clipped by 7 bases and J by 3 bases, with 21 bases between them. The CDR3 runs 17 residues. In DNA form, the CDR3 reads TGTGCTAGTGCCCTTAGGATTCCTACTATGGACACCGGGGAGCTGTTTTTT. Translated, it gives CASALRIPTMDTGELFF.

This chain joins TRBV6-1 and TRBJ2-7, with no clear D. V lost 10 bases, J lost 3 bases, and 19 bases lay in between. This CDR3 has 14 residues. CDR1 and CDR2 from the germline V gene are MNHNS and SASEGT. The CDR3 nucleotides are TGTGCCACTTCAGTAGAGTACGGGTACTACGAGCAGTACTTC. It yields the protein CATSVEYGYYEQYF.

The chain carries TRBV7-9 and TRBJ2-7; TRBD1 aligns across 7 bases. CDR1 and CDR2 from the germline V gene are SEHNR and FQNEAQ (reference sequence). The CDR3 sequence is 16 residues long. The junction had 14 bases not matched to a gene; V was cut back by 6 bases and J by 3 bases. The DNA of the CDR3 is TGTGCCAGCAGTTCGATCTCCGGGACAGCTTTCTACGAGCAGTACTTC. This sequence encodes CASSSISGTAFYEQYF.

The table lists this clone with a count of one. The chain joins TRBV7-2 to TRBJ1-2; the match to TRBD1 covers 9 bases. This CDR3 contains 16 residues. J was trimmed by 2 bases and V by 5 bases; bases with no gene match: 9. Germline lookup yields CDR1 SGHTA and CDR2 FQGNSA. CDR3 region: CASSRTSGTGNYGYTF. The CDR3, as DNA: TGTGCCAGCAGCCGAACTTCCGGGACAGGGAACTATGGCTACACCTTC.

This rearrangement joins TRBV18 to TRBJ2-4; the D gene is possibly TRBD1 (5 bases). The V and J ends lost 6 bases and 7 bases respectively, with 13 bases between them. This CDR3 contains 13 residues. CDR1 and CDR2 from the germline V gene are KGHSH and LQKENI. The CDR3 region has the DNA TGTGCCAGCTCGTCACAGGCCGGCAACATTCAGTACTTC. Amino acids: CASSSQAGNIQYF.

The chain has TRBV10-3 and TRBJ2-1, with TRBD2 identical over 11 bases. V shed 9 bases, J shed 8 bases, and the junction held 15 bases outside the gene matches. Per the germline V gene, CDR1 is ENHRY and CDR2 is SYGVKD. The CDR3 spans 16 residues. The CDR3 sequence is CAIAGGLAGGRDEQFF. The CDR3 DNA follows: TGTGCCATAGCCGGGGGCCTAGCGGGAGGTAGGGATGAGCAGTTCTTC.

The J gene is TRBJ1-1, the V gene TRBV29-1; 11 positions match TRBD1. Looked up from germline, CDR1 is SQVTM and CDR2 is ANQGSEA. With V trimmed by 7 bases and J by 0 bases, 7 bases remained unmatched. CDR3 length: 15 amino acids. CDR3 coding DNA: TGCAGCGCGGACAGGGGGCGGGTGGTGAACACTGAAGCTTTCTTT. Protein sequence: CSADRGRVVNTEAFF.

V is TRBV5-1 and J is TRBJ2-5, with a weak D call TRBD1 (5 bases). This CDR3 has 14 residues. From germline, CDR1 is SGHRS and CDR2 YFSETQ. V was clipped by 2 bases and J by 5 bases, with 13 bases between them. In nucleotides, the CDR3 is TGCGCCAGCAGCTTTACAGGACCCCAGGAGACCCAGTACTTC. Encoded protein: CASSFTGPQETQYF. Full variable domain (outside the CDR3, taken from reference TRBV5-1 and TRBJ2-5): KAGVTQTPRYLIKTRGQQVTLSCSPISGHRSVSWYQQTPGQGLQFLFEYFSETQRNKGNFPGRFSGRQFSNSRSEMNVSTLELGDSALYLCASSFTGPQETQYFGPGTRLLVL.

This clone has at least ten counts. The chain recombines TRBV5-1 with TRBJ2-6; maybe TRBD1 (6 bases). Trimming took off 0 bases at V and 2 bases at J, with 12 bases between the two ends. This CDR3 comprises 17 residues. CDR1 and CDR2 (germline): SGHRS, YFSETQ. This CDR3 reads CASSLERGGAGANVLTF. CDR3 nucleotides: TGCGCCAGCAGCTTGGAGAGAGGGGGAGCTGGGGCCAACGTCCTGACTTTC.

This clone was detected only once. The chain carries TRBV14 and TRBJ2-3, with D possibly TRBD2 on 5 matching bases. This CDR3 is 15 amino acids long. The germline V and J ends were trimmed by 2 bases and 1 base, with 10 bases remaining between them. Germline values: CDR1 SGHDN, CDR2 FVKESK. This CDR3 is CASSQLSGGTDTQYF. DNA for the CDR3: TGTGCCAGCAGCCAATTGTCCGGGGGCACAGATACGCAGTATTTT. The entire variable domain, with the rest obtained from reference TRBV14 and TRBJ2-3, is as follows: EAGVTQFPSHSVIEKGQTVTLRCDPISGHDNLYWYRRVMGKEIKFLLHFVKESKQDESGMPNNRFLAERTGGTYSTLKVQPAELEDSGVYFCASSQLSGGTDTQYFGPGTRLTVL.

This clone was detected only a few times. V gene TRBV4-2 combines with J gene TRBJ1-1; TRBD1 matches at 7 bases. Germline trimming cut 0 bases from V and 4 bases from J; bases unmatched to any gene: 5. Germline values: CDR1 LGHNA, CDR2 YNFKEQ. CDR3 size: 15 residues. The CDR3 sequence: CASSQEGAGGTEAFF. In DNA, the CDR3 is TGTGCCAGCAGCCAAGAAGGGGCAGGGGGCACTGAAGCTTTCTTT.

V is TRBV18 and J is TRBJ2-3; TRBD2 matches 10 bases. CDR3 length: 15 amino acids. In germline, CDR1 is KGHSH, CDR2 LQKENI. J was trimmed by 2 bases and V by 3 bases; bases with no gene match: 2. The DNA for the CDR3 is TGTGCCAGCTCACCTACTAGCGGGAACACAGATACGCAGTATTTT. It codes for CASSPTSGNTDTQYF.

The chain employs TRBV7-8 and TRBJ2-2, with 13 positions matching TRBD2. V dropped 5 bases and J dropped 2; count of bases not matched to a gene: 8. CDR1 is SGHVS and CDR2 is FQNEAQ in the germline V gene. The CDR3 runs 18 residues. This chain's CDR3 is CASSLGTSGTRNTGELFF. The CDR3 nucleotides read TGTGCCAGCAGCCTGGGGACTAGCGGGACCCGAAACACCGGGGAGCTGTTTTTT.

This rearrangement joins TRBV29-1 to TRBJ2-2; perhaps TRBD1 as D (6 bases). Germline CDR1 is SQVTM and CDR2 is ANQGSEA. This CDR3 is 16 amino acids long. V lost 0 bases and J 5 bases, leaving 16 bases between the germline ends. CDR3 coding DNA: TGCAGCGTTGAAGATCGGTCTTTGGGGGCTACCGGGGAGCTGTTTTTT. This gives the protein CSVEDRSLGATGELFF.

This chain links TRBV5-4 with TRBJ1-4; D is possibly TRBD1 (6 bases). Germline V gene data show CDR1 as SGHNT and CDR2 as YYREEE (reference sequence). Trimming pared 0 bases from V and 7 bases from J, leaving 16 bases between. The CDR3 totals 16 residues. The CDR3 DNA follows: TGTGCCAGCAGCTTGGGCCCGGGACGGGGGGCTGAAAAACTGTTTTTT. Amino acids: CASSLGPGRGAEKLFF.

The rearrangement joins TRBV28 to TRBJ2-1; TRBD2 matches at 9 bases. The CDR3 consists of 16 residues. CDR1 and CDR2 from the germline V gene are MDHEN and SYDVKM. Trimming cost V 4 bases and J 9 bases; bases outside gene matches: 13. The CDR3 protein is CASSSGTSLREGEQFF. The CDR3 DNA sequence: TGTGCCAGCAGTTCCGGGACTAGCCTCCGAGAAGGTGAGCAGTTCTTC.